The entry below describes one T cell receptor beta chain. Authors' methods: Reference gene primers were amplified, and this amplification served to estimate nucleated cell counts. The protocol was immunoSEQ multiplex PCR, while the TCRdb copy is restricted to in-frame clones and leaves out a portion. D and trimming were read from the DNA, whereas the V and J calls and clone size are those reported in that table. Of tens of thousands of clones listed, roughly 84% are singletons. This specimen belongs to a study of blood T cell repertoires in COVID-19. Study-wide context: Collection of acute and convalescent COVID-19 samples took place in the United States, Italy and Spain.

The CDR3 spans 15 residues. The trim removed 2 bases at V and 2 bases at J, leaving 4 bases unmatched. Germline V gene data show CDR1 as SGHRS and CDR2 as YFSETQ. V and J are TRBV5-1 and TRBJ2-5; 9 bases agree with TRBD1. This TCR came from an elderly man with active COVID-19. The material sequenced was peripheral blood. The CDR3 here is CASSLDRGRQETQYF. CDR3 sequence (DNA): TGCGCCAGCAGCTTAGACAGGGGGAGGCAAGAGACCCAGTACTTC.